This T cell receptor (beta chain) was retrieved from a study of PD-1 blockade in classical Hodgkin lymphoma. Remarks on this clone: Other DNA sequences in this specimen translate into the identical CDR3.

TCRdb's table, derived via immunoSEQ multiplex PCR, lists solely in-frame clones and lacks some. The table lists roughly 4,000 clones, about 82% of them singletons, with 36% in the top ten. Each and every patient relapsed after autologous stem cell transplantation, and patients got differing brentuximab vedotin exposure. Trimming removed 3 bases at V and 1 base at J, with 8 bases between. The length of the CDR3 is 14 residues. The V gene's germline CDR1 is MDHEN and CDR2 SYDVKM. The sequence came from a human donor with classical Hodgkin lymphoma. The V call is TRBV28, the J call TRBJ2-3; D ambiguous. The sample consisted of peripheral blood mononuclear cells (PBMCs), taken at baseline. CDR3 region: CASSFLSGTDTQYF. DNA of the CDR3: TGTGCCAGCAGTTTTCTGAGTGGCACAGATACGCAGTATTTT.